This paragraph reports one T cell receptor (beta chain). The antigen is not known. The PCR employed 60 Vbeta primers together with 13 Jbeta primers. Repertoires were generated with immunoSEQ multiplex PCR, while TCRdb's copy carries only in-frame clones and drops some. The profile shows around 110,000 clones, about 79% of them singletons. This CDR3 contains 14 residues. V gave up 0 bases and J gave up 5 bases, with 10 bases separating them. The germline CDR1 and CDR2 sequences are SGHRS and YFSETQ. This entry comes from a study of cytomegalovirus exposure and HLA in healthy donors. In the study overall: Earlier sequencing of some 190 million T cells yielded roughly 120 million unique TCR beta sequences. The study, taken as a whole, reports: Segments of the TCR beta V type were, in most cases, productive about 90% or about 30% of the time in an earlier analysis.

The material sequenced was PBMCs. The receptor was isolated from a young man in good health and CMV-seropositive. The chain combines TRBV5-1 with TRBJ2-3, with no clear D. CDR3 loop: CASSLGPTEDTQYF. The CDR3 nucleotides read TGCGCCAGCAGCTTGGGCCCTACAGAAGATACGCAGTATTTT. The whole variable domain, remainder taken from reference TRBV5-1 and TRBJ2-3, is KAGVTQTPRYLIKTRGQQVTLSCSPISGHRSVSWYQQTPGQGLQFLFEYFSETQRNKGNFPGRFSGRQFSNSRSEMNVSTLELGDSALYLCASSLGPTEDTQYFGPGTRLTVL.